This TCR beta chain comes out of a study of T cell responses to AZD1222 COVID-19 vaccine. Produced via immunoSEQ multiplex PCR; TCRdb's table is partial and in-frame only. Of 95,000 to 110,000 clones in the sample, more than 75% were seen once. The source is an adult who received the MenACWY meningococcal vaccine as a control. The sample here was peripheral blood, taken 28 days after the second dose of the MenACWY control vaccine.

CDR3 DNA: TGTGCCAGCACCCATAGCAGCGGGTCGGGAGAGCAGTACTTC. Protein: CASTHSSGSGEQYF. The chain recombines TRBV6-5 with TRBJ2-7; D possibly corresponds to TRBD2 (6 bases). CDR1 is MNHEY and CDR2 is SVGAGI in the germline V gene. CDR3 size: 14 residues. V was trimmed by 7 bases and J by 7 bases, leaving 20 bases between them.